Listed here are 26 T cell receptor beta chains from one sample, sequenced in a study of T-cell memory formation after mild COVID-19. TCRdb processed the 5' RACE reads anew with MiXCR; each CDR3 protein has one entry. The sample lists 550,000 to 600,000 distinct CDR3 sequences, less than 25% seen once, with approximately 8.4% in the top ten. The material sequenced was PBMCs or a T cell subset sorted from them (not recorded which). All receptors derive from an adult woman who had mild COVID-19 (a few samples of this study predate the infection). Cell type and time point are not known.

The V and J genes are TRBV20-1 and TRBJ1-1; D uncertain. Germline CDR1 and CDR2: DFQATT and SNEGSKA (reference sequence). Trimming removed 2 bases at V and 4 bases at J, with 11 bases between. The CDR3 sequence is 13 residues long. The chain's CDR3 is CSARPRGSTEAFF. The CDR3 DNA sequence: TGCAGTGCTAGACCTCGAGGGAGCACTGAAGCTTTCTTT.

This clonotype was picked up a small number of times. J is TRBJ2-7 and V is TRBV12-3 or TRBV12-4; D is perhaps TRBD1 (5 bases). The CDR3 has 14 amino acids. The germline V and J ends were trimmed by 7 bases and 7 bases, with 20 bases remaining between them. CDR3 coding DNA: TGTGCCAGCAAGTCGTCTGGACACACCATGGAGCAGTACTTC. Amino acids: CASKSSGHTMEQYF.

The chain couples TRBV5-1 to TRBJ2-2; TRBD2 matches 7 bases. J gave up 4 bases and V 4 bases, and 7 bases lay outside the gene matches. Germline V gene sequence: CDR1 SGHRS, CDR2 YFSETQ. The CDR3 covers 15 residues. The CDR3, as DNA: TGCGCCAGCAGCCTCAGCGGGATCGTCACCGGGGAGCTGTTTTTT. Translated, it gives CASSLSGIVTGELFF.

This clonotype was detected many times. This CDR3 reads CATSRDPGNYEQYF. The CDR3, as DNA: TGTGCCACCAGCAGAGATCCCGGTAATTACGAGCAGTACTTC. The chain uses TRBV15 and TRBJ2-7; no clear D gene. Trimming left V 0 bases short and J 4 bases short, with 10 bases between. The CDR3 is made up of 14 amino acids. CDR1 is LNHNV, CDR2 YYDKDF, per germline (reference sequence).

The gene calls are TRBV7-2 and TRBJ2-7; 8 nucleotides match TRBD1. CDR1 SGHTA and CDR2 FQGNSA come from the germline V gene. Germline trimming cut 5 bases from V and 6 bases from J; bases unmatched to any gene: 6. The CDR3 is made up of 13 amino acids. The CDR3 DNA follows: TGTGCCAGCAGCCAGGACAGGGCCCGCGAGCAGTACTTC. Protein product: CASSQDRAREQYF.

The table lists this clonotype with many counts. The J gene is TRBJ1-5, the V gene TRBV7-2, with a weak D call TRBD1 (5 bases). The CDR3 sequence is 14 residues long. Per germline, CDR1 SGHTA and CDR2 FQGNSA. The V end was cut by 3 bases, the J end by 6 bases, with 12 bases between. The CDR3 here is CASSFFGAVQPQHF. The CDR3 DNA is TGTGCCAGCAGCTTCTTCGGGGCGGTTCAGCCCCAGCATTTT.

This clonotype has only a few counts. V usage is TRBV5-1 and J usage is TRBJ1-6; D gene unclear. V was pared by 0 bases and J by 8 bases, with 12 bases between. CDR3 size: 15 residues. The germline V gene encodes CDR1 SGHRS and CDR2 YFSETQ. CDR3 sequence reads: CASSLAEGFDSPLHF. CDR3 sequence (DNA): TGCGCCAGCAGCTTGGCTGAGGGCTTTGATTCACCCCTCCACTTT. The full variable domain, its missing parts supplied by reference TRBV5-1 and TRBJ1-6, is KAGVTQTPRYLIKTRGQQVTLSCSPISGHRSVSWYQQTPGQGLQFLFEYFSETQRNKGNFPGRFSGRQFSNSRSEMNVSTLELGDSALYLCASSLAEGFDSPLHFGNGTRLTVT.

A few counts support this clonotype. CDR3 amino acids: CASSVGGSEKLFF. The CDR3 DNA is TGTGCCAGCAGCGTGGGGGGAAGTGAAAAACTGTTTTTT. V usage is TRBV9 and J usage is TRBJ1-4; D is perhaps TRBD1 (5 bases). The germline gives CDR1 SGDLS, CDR2 YYNGEE. With 2 bases removed from V and 7 bases from J, the gap between germline ends came to 9 bases. The CDR3 loop spans 13 amino acids.

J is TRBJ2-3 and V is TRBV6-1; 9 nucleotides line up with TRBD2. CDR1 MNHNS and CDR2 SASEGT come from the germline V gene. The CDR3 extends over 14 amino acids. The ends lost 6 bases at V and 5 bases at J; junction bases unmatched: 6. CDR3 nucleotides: TGTGCCAGCAGGTCAGCGGGGGGTGAAGATACGCAGTATTTT. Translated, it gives CASRSAGGEDTQYF.

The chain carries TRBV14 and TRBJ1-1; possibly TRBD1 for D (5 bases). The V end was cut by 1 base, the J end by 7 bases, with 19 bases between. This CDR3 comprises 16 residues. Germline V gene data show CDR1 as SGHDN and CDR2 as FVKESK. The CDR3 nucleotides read TGTGCCAGCAGCCAAGGGCCCAGGGTACCGGTACTTGAAGCTTTCTTT. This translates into CASSQGPRVPVLEAFF.

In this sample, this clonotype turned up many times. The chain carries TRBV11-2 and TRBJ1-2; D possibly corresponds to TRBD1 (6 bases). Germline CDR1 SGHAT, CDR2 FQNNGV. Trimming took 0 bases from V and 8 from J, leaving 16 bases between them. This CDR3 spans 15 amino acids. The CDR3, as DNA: TGTGCCAGCAGCTTAGATCCTTTAGCAGGGGACGGCTACACCTTC. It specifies CASSLDPLAGDGYTF.

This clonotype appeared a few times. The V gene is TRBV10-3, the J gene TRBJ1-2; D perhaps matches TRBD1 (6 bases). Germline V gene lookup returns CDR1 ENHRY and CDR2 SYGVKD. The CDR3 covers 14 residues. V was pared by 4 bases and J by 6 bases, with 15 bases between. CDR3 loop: CAISVGGGQDGYTF. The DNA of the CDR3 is TGTGCCATCAGTGTTGGAGGGGGGCAAGATGGCTACACCTTC.

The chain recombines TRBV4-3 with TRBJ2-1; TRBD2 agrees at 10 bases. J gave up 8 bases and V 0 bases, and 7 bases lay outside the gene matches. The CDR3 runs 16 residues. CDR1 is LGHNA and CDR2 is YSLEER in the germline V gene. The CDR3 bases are TGCGCCAGCAGCCAAGATGGACTAGCGGCTCTCGATGAGCAGTTCTTC. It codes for CASSQDGLAALDEQFF.

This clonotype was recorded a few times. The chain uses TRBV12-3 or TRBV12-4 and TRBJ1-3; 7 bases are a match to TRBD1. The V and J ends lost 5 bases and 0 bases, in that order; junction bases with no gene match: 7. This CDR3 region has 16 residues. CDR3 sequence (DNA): TGTGCCAGCAGTCAACCGACAGGGCCCTCTGGAAACACCATATATTTT. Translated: CASSQPTGPSGNTIYF.

CDR3 protein: CASSFRGGGTEAFF. CDR3 DNA sequence: TGTGCCAGCAGTTTCCGGGGCGGCGGCACTGAAGCTTTCTTT. The chain uses TRBV12-3 or TRBV12-4 and TRBJ1-1, with a weak D call TRBD1 (5 bases). CDR3 length: 14 residues. Trimming cost V 3 bases and J 4 bases, with 12 bases left between them.

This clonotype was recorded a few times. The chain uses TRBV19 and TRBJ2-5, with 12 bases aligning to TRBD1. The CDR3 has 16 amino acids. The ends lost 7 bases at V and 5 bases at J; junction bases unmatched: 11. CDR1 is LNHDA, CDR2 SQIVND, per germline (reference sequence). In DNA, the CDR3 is TGTGCCAGTAACCAACACCGGGACAGGGGGCGGGAGACCCAGTACTTC. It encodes CASNQHRDRGRETQYF.

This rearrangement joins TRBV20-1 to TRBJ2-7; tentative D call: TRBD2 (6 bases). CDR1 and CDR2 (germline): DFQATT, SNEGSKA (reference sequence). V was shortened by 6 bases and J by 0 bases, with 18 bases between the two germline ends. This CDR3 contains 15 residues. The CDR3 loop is CSAYIASASSYEQYF. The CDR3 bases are TGCAGTGCCTATATTGCTAGCGCCAGCTCCTACGAGCAGTACTTC.

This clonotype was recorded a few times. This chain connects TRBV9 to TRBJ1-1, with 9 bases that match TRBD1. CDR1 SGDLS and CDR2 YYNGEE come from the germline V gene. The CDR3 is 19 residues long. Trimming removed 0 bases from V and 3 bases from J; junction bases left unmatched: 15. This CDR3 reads CASSVEGLWTGEVYTEAFF. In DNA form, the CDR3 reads TGTGCCAGCAGCGTAGAGGGGTTGTGGACAGGGGAGGTGTACACTGAAGCTTTCTTT.

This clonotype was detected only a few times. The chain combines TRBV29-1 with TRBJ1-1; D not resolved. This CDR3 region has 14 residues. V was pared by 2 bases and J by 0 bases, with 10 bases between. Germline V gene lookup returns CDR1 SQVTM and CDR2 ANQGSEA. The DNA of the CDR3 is TGCAGCGTTGAATTCGGCTCGGTGAACACTGAAGCTTTCTTT. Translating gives CSVEFGSVNTEAFF.

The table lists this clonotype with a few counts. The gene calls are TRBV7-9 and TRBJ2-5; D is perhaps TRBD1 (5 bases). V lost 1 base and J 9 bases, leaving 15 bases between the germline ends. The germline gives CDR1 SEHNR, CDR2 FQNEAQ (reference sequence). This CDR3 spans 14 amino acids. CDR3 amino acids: CASSLEVTEFAQYF. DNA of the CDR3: TGTGCCAGCAGCTTAGAAGTGACAGAATTTGCCCAGTACTTC.

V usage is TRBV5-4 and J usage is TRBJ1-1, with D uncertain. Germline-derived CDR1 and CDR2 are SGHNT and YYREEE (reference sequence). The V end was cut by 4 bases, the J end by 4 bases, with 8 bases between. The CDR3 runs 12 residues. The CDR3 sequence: CASSGEGTEAFF. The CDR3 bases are TGTGCCAGCAGCGGGGAGGGCACTGAAGCTTTCTTT.

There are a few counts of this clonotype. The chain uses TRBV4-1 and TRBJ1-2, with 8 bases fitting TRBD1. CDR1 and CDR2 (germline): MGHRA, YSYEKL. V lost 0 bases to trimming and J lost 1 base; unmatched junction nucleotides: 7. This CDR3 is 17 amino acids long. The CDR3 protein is CASSQDQGARFNYGYTF. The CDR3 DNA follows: TGCGCCAGCAGCCAAGACCAGGGGGCAAGGTTTAACTATGGCTACACCTTC.

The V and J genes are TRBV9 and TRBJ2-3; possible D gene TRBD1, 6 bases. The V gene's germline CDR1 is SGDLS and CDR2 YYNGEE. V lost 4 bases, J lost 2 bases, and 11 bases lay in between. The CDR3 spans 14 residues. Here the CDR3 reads CASSSQGHTDTQYF. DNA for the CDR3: TGTGCCAGCAGCTCCCAGGGACACACAGATACGCAGTATTTT.

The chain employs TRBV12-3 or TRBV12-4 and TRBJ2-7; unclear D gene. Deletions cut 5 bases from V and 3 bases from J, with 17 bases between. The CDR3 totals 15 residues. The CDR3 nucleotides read TGTGCCAGCAGTCCCTCCGGGCCCGGATTCTACGAGCAGTACTTC. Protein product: CASSPSGPGFYEQYF.

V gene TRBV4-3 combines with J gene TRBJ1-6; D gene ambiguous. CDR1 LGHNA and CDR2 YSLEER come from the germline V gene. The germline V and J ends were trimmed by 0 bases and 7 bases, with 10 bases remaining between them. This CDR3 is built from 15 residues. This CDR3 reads CASSQERRVNSPLHF. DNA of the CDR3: TGCGCCAGCAGCCAAGAGAGGAGGGTAAATTCACCCCTCCACTTT.

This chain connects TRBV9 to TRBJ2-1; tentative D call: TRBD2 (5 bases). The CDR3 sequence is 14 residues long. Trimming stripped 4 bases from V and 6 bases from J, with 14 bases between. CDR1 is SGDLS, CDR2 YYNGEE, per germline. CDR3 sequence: CASSSIGGVNEQFF. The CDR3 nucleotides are TGTGCCAGCAGCTCAATAGGAGGCGTCAATGAGCAGTTCTTC.